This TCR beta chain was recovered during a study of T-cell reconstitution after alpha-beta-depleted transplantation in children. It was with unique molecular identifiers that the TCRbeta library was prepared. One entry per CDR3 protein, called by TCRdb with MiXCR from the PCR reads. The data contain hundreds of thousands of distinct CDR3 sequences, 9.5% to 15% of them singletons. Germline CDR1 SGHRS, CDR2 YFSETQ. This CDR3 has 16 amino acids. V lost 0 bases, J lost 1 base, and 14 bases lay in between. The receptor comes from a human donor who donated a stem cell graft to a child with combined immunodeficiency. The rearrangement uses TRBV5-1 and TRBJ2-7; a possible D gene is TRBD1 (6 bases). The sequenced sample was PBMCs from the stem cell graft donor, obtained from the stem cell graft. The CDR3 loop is CASSLGLGARSYEQYF. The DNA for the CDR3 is TGCGCCAGCAGCTTGGGGCTGGGGGCCCGGTCCTACGAGCAGTACTTC.